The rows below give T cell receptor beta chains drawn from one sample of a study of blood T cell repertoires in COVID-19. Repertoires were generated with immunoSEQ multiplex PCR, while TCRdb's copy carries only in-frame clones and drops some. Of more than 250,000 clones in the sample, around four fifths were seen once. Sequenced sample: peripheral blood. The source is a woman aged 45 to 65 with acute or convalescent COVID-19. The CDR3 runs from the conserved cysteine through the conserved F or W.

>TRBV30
CAWAEGVKGNSPLHF
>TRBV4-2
CASSPRTSGNNYEQYF
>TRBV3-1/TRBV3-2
CASSQGPLGSQFF
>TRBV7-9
CASSSGNYGYTF
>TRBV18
CASSPRGNTGELFF
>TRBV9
CASSVRGTGNTEAFF
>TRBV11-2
CASSPLGLSSYEQYF
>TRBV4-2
CASSQEASRGDTQYF
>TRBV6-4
CASSDAVTGQQFF
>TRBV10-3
CAISDEAGGALGYGYTF
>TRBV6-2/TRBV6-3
CASSYRGQETQYF
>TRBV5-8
CASPSGGHTDTQYF
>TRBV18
CASSLRQLSYGYTF
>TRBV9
CASSVAPGFSGNTIYF
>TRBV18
CASSPPDRPRYGYTF
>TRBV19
CASAGGNSYNSPLHF
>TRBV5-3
CARSLSTSFGQETQYF
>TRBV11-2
CASSLGQMGRHQPQHF
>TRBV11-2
CASSPERGGPVDTQYF
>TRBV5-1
CASSLAGTSRNEQFF
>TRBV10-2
CASSEGSRGTEAFF
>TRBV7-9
CASSGPGYNEQFF
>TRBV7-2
CASSLEGLAGGLGNTQYF
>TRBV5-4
CASSAGTSGNGETQYF
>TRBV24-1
CATASGGSTDTQYF
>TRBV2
CASRDWTVGMSQPQHF
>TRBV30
CAVERRAYGGYTF
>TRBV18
CASSPGTGVSSGNTIYF
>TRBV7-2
CASSSLATSGRTTDTQYF
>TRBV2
CASSATQETQYF
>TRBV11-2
CASSLSSAGGGSKETQYF
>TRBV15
CATSPGQVDEETQYF
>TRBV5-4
CASSWGRDNEQFF
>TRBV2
CASSGDYSETQYF
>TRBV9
CASSVLQGQGETQYF
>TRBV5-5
CASSRTGTRNEQFF
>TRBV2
CASSPDRGQNQPQHF
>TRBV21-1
CASSLPTSGRGETQYF
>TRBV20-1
CSASPAGRSYMNTEAFF
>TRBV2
CASSEDGTSGYNEQFF
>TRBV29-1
CSVDRGSLNTEAFF
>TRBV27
CASSSRDSNGYTF
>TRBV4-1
CASSETGQPQHF
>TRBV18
CASSPTGDSSYNEQFF
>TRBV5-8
CASSPGMNQPQHF
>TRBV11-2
CASSLRQGRDYGYTF
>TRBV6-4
CASSPMGAGGPGETQYF
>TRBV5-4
CASSFDRGSGNQPQHF
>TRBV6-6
CATLAGVINEQFF
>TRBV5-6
CASSLEDRPDNEQFF
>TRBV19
CASSRQQGPYEQYF
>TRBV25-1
CASSEWQGGEKLFF
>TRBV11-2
CASSLVGLANTGELFF
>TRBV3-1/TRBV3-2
CASSPRDRDEKLFF
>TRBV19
CASSQGSDPSTDTQYF
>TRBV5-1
CASSLEGSGAGANVLTF
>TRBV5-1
CASSRTVGQGNTEAFF
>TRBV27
CASAPRGQGDQPQHF